This TCR beta chain comes out of a study of T cell changes during pregnancy in multiple sclerosis. There are 14 residues in the CDR3. Germline V CDR1 and CDR2: LGHNA, YSLEER. Trimming removed 4 bases from V and 4 bases from J, with 13 bases in between. Clones were read by immunoSEQ multiplex PCR, and TCRdb kept only the in-frame ones, dropping some. The data show over 60,000 clones, around 91% seen once. Material: peripheral blood, obtained in the third trimester of pregnancy. The sequence was obtained from a female donor in good health, enrolled as a control in a pregnancy study. The rearrangement links TRBV4-3 to TRBJ1-2; a possible D gene is TRBD1 (6 bases). This chain's CDR3 is CASSRQDGGYGYTF. CDR3 in DNA: TGCGCCAGCAGCCGACAGGATGGCGGCTATGGCTACACCTTC.